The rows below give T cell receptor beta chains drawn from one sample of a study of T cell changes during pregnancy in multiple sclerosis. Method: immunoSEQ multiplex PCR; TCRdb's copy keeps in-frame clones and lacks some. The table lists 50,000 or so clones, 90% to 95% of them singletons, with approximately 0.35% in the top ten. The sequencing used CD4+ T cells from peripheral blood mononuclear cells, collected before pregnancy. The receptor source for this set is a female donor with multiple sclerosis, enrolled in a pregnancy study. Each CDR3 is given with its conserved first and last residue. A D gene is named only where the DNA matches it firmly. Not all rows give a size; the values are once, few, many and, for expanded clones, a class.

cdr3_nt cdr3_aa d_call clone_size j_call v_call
TGTGCCAGCACTGGGGGTCTAGCGGCTTACAATGAGCAGTTCTTC CASTGGLAAYNEQFF TRBD2 - TRBJ2-1 TRBV27
TGCGCCAGCAGCTTGGGACAGGGGGCGCGACTTGGCTACACCTTC CASSLGQGARLGYTF TRBD1 - TRBJ1-2 TRBV5-1
TGTGCCAGCTCACCAGGGACAGGGTTACAAGAGACCCAGTACTTC CASSPGTGLQETQYF TRBD1 - TRBJ2-5 TRBV18
TGTGCCAGCAGCTCAGAGACAGGGGGGATGAACACTGAAGCTTTCTTT CASSSETGGMNTEAFF TRBD1 - TRBJ1-1 TRBV7-9
TGTGCCAGCTCACCACGACAGGGGGCTCACTACGAGCAGTACTTC CASSPRQGAHYEQYF TRBD1 - TRBJ2-7 TRBV18
TGTGCCAGCAGTTACTCCGTTTGGGGGGGATCGGAGCAGTACTTC CASSYSVWGGSEQYF TRBD2 - TRBJ2-7 TRBV6-5
TGCGCCAGCAGCTGGACAACAGGGGGCGACACCGGGGAGCTGTTTTTT CASSWTTGGDTGELFF TRBD1 - TRBJ2-2 TRBV5-1
TGTGCCAGCCGTGGGGGGATCAGCACAGATACGCAGTATTTT CASRGGISTDTQYF - - TRBJ2-3 TRBV6-6
TGTGCCAGCAGACGGACAGGGGAGAACTATGGCTACACCTTC CASRRTGENYGYTF TRBD1 - TRBJ1-2 TRBV27
TGTGCCAGCAGTTACGCGGGGACTAGCACAGATACGCAGTATTTT CASSYAGTSTDTQYF - - TRBJ2-3 TRBV6-5
TGTGCCACCAGCAAAACAGGGGACTCCTACGAGCAGTACTTC CATSKTGDSYEQYF TRBD1 once TRBJ2-7 TRBV15
TGCGCCAGCAGCCAAACGACAGGGAATAACTATGGCTACACCTTC CASSQTTGNNYGYTF TRBD1 - TRBJ1-2 TRBV5-1
TGTGCCAGCAGCTCTTACAGGGATTCTCAGCCCCAGCATTTT CASSSYRDSQPQHF - - TRBJ1-5 TRBV7-8
TGTGCCAGCTCACCGACTGGGGATACGCAGTATTTT CASSPTGDTQYF - - TRBJ2-3 TRBV18
TGTGCCAGCAGTGACTCGACAGCGGGAAACAATGAGCAGTTCTTC CASSDSTAGNNEQFF TRBD2 few TRBJ2-1 TRBV6-4
TGTGCCAGTAGTATTCAGGGGACCGGGGAGCTGTTTTTT CASSIQGTGELFF - - TRBJ2-2 TRBV19
TGTGCCTGGAGTGTACTCGGGACACCGCAGTTCTTC CAWSVLGTPQFF - once TRBJ2-1 TRBV30
TGCGCCAGCAGCGCGGCACAAGAGACCCAGTACTTC CASSAAQETQYF - - TRBJ2-5 TRBV5-1
TGTGCCAGTAGTATGGGTGGGAGCTCCTACAATGAGCAGTTCTTC CASSMGGSSYNEQFF - - TRBJ2-1 TRBV19
TGTGCCAGCAACCCCAGGGGCACCTTCAATGAGCAGTTCTTC CASNPRGTFNEQFF - - TRBJ2-1 TRBV5-4
TGTGCCAGCAGTACCCGTGGACAGGGCAATCAGCCCCAGCATTTT CASSTRGQGNQPQHF TRBD1 few TRBJ1-5 TRBV6-5
TGTGCCAGCAGCTTCGGGACTAGCAGCTCCTACGAGCAGTACTTC CASSFGTSSSYEQYF TRBD2 - TRBJ2-7 TRBV5-6
TGTGCCAGCAGCTTGGGTAGCGGGAGGGCCCTTTACGAGCAGTACTTC CASSLGSGRALYEQYF TRBD2 - TRBJ2-7 TRBV7-9
TGTGCCAGTAGAGCTAGCGGGGCCGGACGCGGCTATGAGCAGTTCTTC CASRASGAGRGYEQFF TRBD2 - TRBJ2-1 TRBV19
TGCGCCAGCAGCTCTAACCCCGGTGGAGGGACGATTTCCGGGGAGCTGTTTTTT CASSSNPGGGTISGELFF - - TRBJ2-2 TRBV5-1
TGTGCCAGTAGTACCCTCAAGACAGGGACGGTGGGGCGGCCCCAGCATTTT CASSTLKTGTVGRPQHF TRBD1 - TRBJ1-5 TRBV19
TGTGCCAGCAGCCCCTCCCTCGGTCCGTACGAGCAGTACTTC CASSPSLGPYEQYF - once TRBJ2-7 TRBV9
TGTGCCAGCAGCTCAGGCGGGATTTATGGCTACACCTTC CASSSGGIYGYTF - - TRBJ1-2 TRBV5-8
TGTGCCAGCAGCTTAGGAGAGACAGGGGGCACAGATACGCAGTATTTT CASSLGETGGTDTQYF TRBD1 - TRBJ2-3 TRBV7-9
TGTGCCAGCAGCTCTATCAGGGGGGCAGGAAACACCATATATTTT CASSSIRGAGNTIYF TRBD1 - TRBJ1-3 TRBV7-8
TGTGCCAGCAGCTTCTACGCGTATTTT CASSFYAYF - - TRBJ2-3 TRBV5-8
TGTGCCAGTAGTGTATGGACAGGGGATAGTGAAAAACTGTTTTTT CASSVWTGDSEKLFF TRBD1 - TRBJ1-4 TRBV19
TGTGCCAGCAGCTTAGTCGGGGGAAACACCATATATTTT CASSLVGGNTIYF - - TRBJ1-3 TRBV11-2
TGTGCCAGCAGCTTAGTCGGGAGCAGCGAGCAGTACTTC CASSLVGSSEQYF - - TRBJ2-7 TRBV7-2
TGTGCCAGCAGCTTAACCCAGGGGGCTAACTATGGCTACACCTTC CASSLTQGANYGYTF TRBD1 - TRBJ1-2 TRBV7-9
TGTGCCAGCAGCTTAGTTCCAGCGGGAGGGAAAGATACGCAGTATTTT CASSLVPAGGKDTQYF TRBD2 - TRBJ2-3 TRBV7-3
TGTGCCAGCAGTTTAGGAAGCAGGGTCCACGAGCAGTACTTC CASSLGSRVHEQYF - - TRBJ2-7 TRBV28
TGTGCCAGCAGCCCCGAAATACAGGGTGCGGAGACCCAGTACTTC CASSPEIQGAETQYF - - TRBJ2-5 TRBV6-5
TGCAGCGTTCGGCTCCAGGGTGGGAACACTGAAGCTTTCTTT CSVRLQGGNTEAFF - - TRBJ1-1 TRBV29-1
TGTGCCAGCAGGGGGCCGCTTTATGGTGGCTACACCTTC CASRGPLYGGYTF - - TRBJ1-2 TRBV6-1
TGTGCCAGCAGCTCCACAGGGATAGGGTTTGAAAAACTGTTTTTT CASSSTGIGFEKLFF - - TRBJ1-4 TRBV7-8
TGTGCCAGCAGTGAAGACAGGGTAAGGAATGAGCAGTTCTTC CASSEDRVRNEQFF - - TRBJ2-1 TRBV6-1
TGCGCCAGCAGCTTGCCTAGCGCAACCTACGAGCAGTACTTC CASSLPSATYEQYF - once TRBJ2-7 TRBV5-1
TGCGCCAGCAGCTTGGTAGCGGCAACCACAGATACGCAGTATTTT CASSLVAATTDTQYF - - TRBJ2-3 TRBV5-1
TGTGCCAGCAGTTTCACGGGCAATCAGCCCCAGCATTTT CASSFTGNQPQHF - - TRBJ1-5 TRBV27
TGTGCCAGCAGCCGACTAGACACCGGGGAGCTGTTTTTT CASSRLDTGELFF - - TRBJ2-2 TRBV5-6
TGCGCCAGCAGCCTAGGACTAGCGAGACAAGAGACCCAGTACTTC CASSLGLARQETQYF TRBD2 - TRBJ2-5 TRBV5-1
TGTGCCAGCAGCTTACGGCAGGGGAGCAATCAGCCCCAGCATTTT CASSLRQGSNQPQHF - - TRBJ1-5 TRBV11-2
TGTGCCAGCCAGAGAACGGGGGACAGAGCTAACACCGGGGAGCTGTTTTTT CASQRTGDRANTGELFF - - TRBJ2-2 TRBV5-6
TGTGCCAGCAGTCCAGGCCGGGACAGGGACATCTTTAGCAATCAGCCCCAGCATTTT CASSPGRDRDIFSNQPQHF TRBD1 - TRBJ1-5 TRBV2
TGTGCCAGCAGCTTAGCGAACGACATTAGCGGGACCCCGCGCGATACGCAGTATTTT CASSLANDISGTPRDTQYF TRBD2 - TRBJ2-3 TRBV7-2
TGTGCCAGCAGTTTTGGCCAGGGGACTATCACTGAAGCTTTCTTT CASSFGQGTITEAFF - - TRBJ1-1 TRBV27
TGTGCCATCACTCAGGGCCCCGATCAGCCCCAGCATTTT CAITQGPDQPQHF - - TRBJ1-5 TRBV10-3
TGTGCCAGCTCACCCCGGGGGGGGGCCAATCAGCCCCAGCATTTT CASSPRGGANQPQHF - - TRBJ1-5 TRBV18
TGCGCCAGCAGCTTGTTGACAGGGCCGGGGGAAAAACTGTTTTTT CASSLLTGPGEKLFF TRBD1 - TRBJ1-4 TRBV5-1
TGTGCCAGCAGTCTCGGACAGGGACCAGATACGCAGTATTTT CASSLGQGPDTQYF TRBD1 - TRBJ2-3 TRBV27
TGCAGCGTAGCCCAGGGCAGGGCTGAAGCTTTCTTT CSVAQGRAEAFF - - TRBJ1-1 TRBV29-1
TGTGCCAGCAGCTTCAGCGCCTCTGGGGCCAACGTCCTGACTTTC CASSFSASGANVLTF - once TRBJ2-6 TRBV11-2
TGTGCCAGTAGTATCCGGGGGAGAGTCTACGAGCAGTACTTC CASSIRGRVYEQYF - - TRBJ2-7 TRBV19
TGTGCCAGCAGTGAAGGGAACAGGGGACAAGAGACCCAGTACTTC CASSEGNRGQETQYF TRBD1 - TRBJ2-5 TRBV2